This TCR beta chain was captured in a study of cytomegalovirus exposure and HLA in healthy donors. 60 Vbeta and 13 Jbeta primers were used in PCR. TCRdb's table, derived via immunoSEQ multiplex PCR, lists solely in-frame clones and lacks some. The table lists approximately 120,000 clones, around 80% of them singletons. Germline CDR1 SGDLS, CDR2 YYNGEE. Trimming stripped 0 bases from V and 4 bases from J, with 10 bases between. The CDR3 extends over 14 amino acids. The sequence came from a woman in her twenties or thirties in good health and CMV-seronegative. The chain links TRBV9 to TRBJ1-2; the D is unclear. Sequenced input: PBMCs. The DNA of the CDR3 is TGTGCCAGCAGCGTAGGGGAGGGAGCCTATGGCTACACCTTC. The encoded protein is CASSVGEGAYGYTF.